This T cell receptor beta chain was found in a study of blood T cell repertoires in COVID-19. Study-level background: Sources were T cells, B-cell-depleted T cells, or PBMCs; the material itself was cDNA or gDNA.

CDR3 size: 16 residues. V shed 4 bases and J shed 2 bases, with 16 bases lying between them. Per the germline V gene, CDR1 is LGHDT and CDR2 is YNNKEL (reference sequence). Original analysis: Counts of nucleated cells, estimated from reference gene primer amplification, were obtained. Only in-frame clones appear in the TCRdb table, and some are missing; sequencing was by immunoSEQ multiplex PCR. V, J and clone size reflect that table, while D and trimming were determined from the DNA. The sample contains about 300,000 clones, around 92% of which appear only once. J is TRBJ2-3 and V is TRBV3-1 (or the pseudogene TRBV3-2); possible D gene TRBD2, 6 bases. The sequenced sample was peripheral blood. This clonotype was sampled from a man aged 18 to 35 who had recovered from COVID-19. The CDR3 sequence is CASSPTAGLLTDTQYF. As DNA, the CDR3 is TGTGCCAGCAGCCCGACCGCGGGACTCCTCACAGATACGCAGTATTTT.